What follows are 2 T cell receptor beta chains derived from one specimen sequenced in a study of blood T cells in healthy people across ages. Sample-barcoded 5' priming and a J-beta primer mix drove a second PCR of roughly 7 to 11 cycles. TCRdb itself ran the 5' RACE reads through MiXCR, one entry per CDR3 protein. The sample has around 900,000 distinct CDR3 sequences; about 28% are singletons. Material: blood. The receptors shown here come from a woman of 80 years or more in good health.

The chain couples TRBV2 to TRBJ1-2; D is uncertain. This CDR3 spans 13 amino acids. Germline lookup yields CDR1 SNHLY and CDR2 FYNNEI. V gave up 4 bases and J gave up 12 bases, with 18 bases separating them. CDR3 residues: CASSAQPRAGHTF. CDR3 nucleotide sequence: TGTGCCAGCAGTGCCCAGCCGAGGGCAGGCCACACCTTC.

The rearrangement uses TRBV9 and TRBJ1-2; possible D gene TRBD1, 5 bases. The CDR3 loop spans 14 amino acids. The germline V gene encodes CDR1 SGDLS and CDR2 YYNGEE. V lost 4 bases, J lost 2 bases, and 12 bases lay in between. The CDR3 loop reads CASSKPGANYGYTF. In DNA, the CDR3 is TGTGCCAGCAGCAAACCTGGGGCCAACTATGGCTACACCTTC.